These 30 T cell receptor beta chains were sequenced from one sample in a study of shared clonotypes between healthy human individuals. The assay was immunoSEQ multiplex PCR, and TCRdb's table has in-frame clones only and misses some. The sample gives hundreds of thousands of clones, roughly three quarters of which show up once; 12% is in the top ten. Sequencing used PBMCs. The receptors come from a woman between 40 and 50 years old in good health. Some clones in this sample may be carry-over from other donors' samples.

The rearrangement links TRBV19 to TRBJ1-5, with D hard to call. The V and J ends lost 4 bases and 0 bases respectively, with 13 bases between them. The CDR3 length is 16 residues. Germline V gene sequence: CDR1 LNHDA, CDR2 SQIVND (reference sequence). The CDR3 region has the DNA TGTGCCAGTAGTAACCCAGGATCGTATAGCAATCAGCCCCAGCATTTT. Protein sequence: CASSNPGSYSNQPQHF.

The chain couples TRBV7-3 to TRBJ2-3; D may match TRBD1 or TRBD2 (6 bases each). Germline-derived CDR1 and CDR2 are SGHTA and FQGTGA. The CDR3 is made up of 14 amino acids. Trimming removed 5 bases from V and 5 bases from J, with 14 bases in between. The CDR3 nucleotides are TGTGCCAGCAGCCCAGGGGCAGCGGGAGATACGCAGTATTTT. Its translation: CASSPGAAGDTQYF.

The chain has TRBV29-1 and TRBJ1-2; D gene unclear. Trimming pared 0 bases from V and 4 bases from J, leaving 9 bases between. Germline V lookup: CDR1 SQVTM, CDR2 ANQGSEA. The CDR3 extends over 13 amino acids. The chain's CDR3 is CSVEDGRGYGYTF. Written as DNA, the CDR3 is TGCAGCGTTGAAGACGGAAGAGGCTATGGCTACACCTTC.

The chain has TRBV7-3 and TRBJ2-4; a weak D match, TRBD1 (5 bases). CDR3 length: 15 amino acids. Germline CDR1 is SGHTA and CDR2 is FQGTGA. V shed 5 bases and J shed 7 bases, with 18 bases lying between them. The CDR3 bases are TGTGCCAGCAGCCCAAGAGACAGTAACGTGAACATTCAGTACTTC. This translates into CASSPRDSNVNIQYF.

CDR3 sequence (DNA): TGTGCCATCAGTGAAGTCGGGGGGTCTGGGGCCAACGTCCTGACTTTC. Residues: CAISEVGGSGANVLTF. V and J are TRBV10-3 and TRBJ2-6, with 7 bases lining up with TRBD2. This CDR3 comprises 16 residues. Trimming cost V 3 bases and J 1 base; bases outside gene matches: 3. Germline V gene sequence: CDR1 ENHRY, CDR2 SYGVKD.

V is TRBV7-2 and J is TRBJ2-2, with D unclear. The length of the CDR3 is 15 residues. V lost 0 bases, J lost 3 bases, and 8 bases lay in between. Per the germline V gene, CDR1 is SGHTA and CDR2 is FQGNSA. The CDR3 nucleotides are TGTGCCAGCAGCTTAGCGGGAAGGTACACCGGGGAGCTGTTTTTT. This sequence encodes CASSLAGRYTGELFF.

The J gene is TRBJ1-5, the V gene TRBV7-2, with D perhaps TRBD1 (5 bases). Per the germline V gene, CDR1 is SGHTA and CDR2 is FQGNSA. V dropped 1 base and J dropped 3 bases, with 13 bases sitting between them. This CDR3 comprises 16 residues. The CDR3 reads CASSLVYGADNQPQHF. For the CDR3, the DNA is TGTGCCAGCAGCTTAGTGTACGGGGCCGACAATCAGCCCCAGCATTTT.

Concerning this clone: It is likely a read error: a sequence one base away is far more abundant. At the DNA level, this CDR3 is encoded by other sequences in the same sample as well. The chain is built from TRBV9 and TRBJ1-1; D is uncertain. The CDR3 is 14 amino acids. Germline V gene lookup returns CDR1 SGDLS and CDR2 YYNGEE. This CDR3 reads CASSVGQRDTEAFF. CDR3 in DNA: TGCGCCAGCAGCGTAGGGCAAAGAGACACTGAAGCTTTCTTT. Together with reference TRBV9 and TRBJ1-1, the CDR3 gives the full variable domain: DSGVTQTPKHLITATGQRVTLRCSPRSGDLSVYWYQQSLDQGLQFLIQYYNGEERAKGNILERFSAQQFPDLHSELNLSSLELGDSALYFCASSVGQRDTEAFFGQGTRLTVV.

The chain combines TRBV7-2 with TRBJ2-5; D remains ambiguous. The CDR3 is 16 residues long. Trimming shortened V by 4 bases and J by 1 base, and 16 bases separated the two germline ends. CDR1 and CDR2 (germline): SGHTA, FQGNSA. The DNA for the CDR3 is TGTGCCAGCAGCTCACGAACGGCCTTCCCCCAAGAGACCCAGTACTTC. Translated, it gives CASSSRTAFPQETQYF.

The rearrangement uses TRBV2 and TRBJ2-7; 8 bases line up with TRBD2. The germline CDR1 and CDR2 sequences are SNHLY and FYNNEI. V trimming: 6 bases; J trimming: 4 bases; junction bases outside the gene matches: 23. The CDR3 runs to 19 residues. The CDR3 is CASRGIGAIGRLASYEQYF. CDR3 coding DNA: TGTGCCAGCAGGGGGATAGGGGCCATCGGGAGACTAGCGTCTTACGAGCAGTACTTC.

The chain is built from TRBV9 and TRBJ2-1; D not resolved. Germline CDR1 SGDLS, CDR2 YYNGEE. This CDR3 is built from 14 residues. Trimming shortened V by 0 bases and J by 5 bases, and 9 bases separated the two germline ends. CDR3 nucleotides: TGTGCCAGCAGCGTAGGTGGCTTAGACAATGAGCAGTTCTTC. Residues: CASSVGGLDNEQFF.

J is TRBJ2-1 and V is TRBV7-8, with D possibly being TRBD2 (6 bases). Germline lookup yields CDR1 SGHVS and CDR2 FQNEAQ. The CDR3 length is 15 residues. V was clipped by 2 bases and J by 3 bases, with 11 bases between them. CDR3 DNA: TGTGCCAGCAGCTTAACCGGCGGGGACTACAATGAGCAGTTCTTC. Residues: CASSLTGGDYNEQFF.

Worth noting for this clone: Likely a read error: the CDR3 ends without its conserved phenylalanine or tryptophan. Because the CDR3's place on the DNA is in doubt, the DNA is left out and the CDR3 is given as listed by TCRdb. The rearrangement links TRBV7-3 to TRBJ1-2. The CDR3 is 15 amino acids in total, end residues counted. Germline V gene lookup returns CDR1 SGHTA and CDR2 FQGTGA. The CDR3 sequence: CASSLAGTGHPPMPG.

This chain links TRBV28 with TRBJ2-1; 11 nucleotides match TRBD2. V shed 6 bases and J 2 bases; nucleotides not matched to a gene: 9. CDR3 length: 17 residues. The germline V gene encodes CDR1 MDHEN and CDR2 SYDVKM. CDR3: CASRRSLAGGTYNEQFF. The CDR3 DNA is TGTGCCAGCAGGCGTTCCCTAGCGGGAGGTACCTACAATGAGCAGTTCTTC.

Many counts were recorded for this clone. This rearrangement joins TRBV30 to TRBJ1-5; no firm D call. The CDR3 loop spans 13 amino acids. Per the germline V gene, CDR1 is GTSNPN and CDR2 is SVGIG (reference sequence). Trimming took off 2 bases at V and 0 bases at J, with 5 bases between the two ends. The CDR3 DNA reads TGTGCCTGGAGTCCGAGTAGCAATCAGCCCCAGCATTTT. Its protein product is CAWSPSSNQPQHF.

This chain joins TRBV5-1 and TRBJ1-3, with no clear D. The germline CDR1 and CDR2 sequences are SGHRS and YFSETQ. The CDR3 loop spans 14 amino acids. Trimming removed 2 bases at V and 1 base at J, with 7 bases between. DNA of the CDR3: TGCGCCAGCAGCTTTGACGGGTCTGGAAACACCATATATTTT. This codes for CASSFDGSGNTIYF.

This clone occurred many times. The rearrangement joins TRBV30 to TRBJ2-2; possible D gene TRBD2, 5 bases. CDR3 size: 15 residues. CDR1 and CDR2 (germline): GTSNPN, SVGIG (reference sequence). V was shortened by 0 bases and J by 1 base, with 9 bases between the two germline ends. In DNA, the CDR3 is TGTGCCTGGAGTGTAGCGGAAAGGAACACCGGGGAGCTGTTTTTT. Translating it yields CAWSVAERNTGELFF.

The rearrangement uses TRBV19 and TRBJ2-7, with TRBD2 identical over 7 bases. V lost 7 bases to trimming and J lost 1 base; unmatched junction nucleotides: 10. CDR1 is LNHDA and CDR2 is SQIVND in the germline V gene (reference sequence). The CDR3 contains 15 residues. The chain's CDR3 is CASMTSSDPSYEQYF. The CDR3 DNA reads TGTGCCAGTATGACTAGCAGCGACCCTTCCTACGAGCAGTACTTC.

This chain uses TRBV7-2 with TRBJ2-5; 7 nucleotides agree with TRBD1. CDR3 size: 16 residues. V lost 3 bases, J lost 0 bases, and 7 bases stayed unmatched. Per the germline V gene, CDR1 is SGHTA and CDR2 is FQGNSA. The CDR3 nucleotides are TGTGCCAGCAGCTTGGCCCGGGACAGTGACCAAGAGACCCAGTACTTC. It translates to CASSLARDSDQETQYF.

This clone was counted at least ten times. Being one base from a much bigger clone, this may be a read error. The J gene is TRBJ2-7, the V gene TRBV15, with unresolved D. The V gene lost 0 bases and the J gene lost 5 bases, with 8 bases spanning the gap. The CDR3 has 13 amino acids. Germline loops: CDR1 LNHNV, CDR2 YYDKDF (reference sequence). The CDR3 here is CATSRDSADEQYF. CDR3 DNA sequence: TGTGCCACCAGCAGAGACAGCGCCGACGAGCAGTACTTC.

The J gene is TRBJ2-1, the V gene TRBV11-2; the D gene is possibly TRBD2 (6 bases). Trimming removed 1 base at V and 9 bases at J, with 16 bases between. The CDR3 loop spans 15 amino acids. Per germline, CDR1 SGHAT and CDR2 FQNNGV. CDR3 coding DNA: TGTGCCAGCAGCTTAGTGGCGGGAAAGAGGGGTGAGCAGTTCTTC. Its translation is CASSLVAGKRGEQFF.

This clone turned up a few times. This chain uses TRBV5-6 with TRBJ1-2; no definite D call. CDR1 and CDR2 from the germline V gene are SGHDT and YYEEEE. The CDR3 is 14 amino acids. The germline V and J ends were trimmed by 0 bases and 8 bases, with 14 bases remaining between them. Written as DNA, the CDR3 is TGTGCCAGCAGCTTGGCGACGGTAATAGGGGGCTACACCTTC. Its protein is CASSLATVIGGYTF.

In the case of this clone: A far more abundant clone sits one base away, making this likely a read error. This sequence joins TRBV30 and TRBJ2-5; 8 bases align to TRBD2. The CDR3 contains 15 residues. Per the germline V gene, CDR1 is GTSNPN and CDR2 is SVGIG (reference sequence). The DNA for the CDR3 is TGTGCCTGGAGGGGGGGACTAGGTTTGGGAGAGACCCTGTACTTC. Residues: CAWRGGLGLGETLYF.

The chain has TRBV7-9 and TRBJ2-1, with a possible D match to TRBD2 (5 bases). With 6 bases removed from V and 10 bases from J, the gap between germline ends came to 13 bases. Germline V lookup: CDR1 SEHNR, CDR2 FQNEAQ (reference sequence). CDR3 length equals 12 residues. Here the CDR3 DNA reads TGTGCCAGCAGAAGGAGCGGAGAAGAGCAGTTCTTC. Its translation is CASRRSGEEQFF.

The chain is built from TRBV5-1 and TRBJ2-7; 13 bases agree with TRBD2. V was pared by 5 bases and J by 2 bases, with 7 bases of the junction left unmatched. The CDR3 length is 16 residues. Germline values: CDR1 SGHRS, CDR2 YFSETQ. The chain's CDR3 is CASRYRLAGGPYEQYF. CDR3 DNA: TGCGCCAGCAGATATCGACTAGCGGGAGGCCCCTACGAGCAGTACTTC.

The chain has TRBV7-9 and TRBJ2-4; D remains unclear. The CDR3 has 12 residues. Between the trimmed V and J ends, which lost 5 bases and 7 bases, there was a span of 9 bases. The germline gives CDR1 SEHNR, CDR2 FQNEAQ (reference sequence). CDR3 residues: CASSHQRNIQYF. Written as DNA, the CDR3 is TGTGCCAGCAGCCACCAGAGGAACATTCAGTACTTC.

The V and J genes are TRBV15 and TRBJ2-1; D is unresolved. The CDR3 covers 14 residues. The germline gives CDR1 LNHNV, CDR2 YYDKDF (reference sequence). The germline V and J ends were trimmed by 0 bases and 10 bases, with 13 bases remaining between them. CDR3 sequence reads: CATSRDRAEREQFF. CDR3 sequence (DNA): TGTGCCACCAGCAGAGATCGGGCAGAACGGGAGCAGTTCTTC. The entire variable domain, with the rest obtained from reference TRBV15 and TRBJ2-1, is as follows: DAMVIQNPRYQVTQFGKPVTLSCSQTLNHNVMYWYQQKSSQAPKLLFHYYDKDFNNEADTPDNFQSRRPNTSFCFLDIRSPGLGDTAMYLCATSRDRAEREQFFGPGTRLTVL.

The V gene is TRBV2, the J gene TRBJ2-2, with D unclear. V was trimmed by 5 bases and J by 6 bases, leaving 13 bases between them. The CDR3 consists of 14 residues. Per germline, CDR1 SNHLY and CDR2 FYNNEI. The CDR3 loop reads CASSPDLWAGELFF. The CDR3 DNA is TGTGCCAGCAGTCCGGACCTTTGGGCCGGGGAGCTGTTTTTT.

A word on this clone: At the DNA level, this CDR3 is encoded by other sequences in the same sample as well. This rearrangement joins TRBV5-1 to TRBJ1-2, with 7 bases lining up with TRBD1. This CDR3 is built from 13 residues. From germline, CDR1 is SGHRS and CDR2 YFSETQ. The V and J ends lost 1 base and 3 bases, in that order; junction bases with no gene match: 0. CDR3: CASSLTGDYGYTF. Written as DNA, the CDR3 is TGCGCCAGCAGCTTGACAGGGGACTATGGCTACACCTTC.

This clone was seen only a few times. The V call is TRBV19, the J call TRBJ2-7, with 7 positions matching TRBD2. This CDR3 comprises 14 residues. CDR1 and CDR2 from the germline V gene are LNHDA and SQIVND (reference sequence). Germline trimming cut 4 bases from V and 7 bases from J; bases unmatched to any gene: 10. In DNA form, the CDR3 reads TGTGCCAGTAGTAAACGGGCGGGAGTTGATGAGCAGTACTTC. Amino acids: CASSKRAGVDEQYF.